Sequencing of this TCR beta chain was carried out in a study of blood T cell repertoires in COVID-19. In the study overall: Sample material is recorded as cDNA or gDNA derived from T cells, B-cell-depleted T cells, or PBMCs.

As handled by the study authors: Estimated nucleated cell counts came from reference gene primer amplification. The repertoire was sequenced with immunoSEQ multiplex PCR; TCRdb's copy has only in-frame clones and lacks some. That table is the source of V, J and clone size, and D and trimming were worked out from the DNA. Among approximately 150,000 clones listed, more than 75% were seen once. This CDR3 spans 15 amino acids. CDR1 is SGDLS, CDR2 YYNGEE, per germline. Trimming cost V 0 bases and J 0 bases, with 8 bases left between them. This TCR was sampled from a man in his forties or fifties who had recovered from COVID-19. Sample: peripheral blood. The chain has TRBV9 and TRBJ2-3; D call uncertain. This chain's CDR3 is CASSVGVTSTDTQYF. The CDR3 nucleotides are TGTGCCAGCAGCGTAGGAGTGACTAGCACAGATACGCAGTATTTT.